This TCR beta chain was observed in a study of CD8+ T cells in alopecia areata. Extracted RNA was reverse transcribed into cDNA, the sequencing template. Some clones are missing from TCRdb's copy, which holds only in-frame ones; the method was immunoSEQ multiplex PCR. This sample has about 110,000 clones, with approximately 59% found just once. Study outcomes and limitations: Alopecia totalis/universalis scalp especially showed more expanded CD8+ clones than normal scalp. Patients displayed less clarity in TCR sharing than mice, a finding possibly related to HLA.

The CDR3 is made up of 14 amino acids. CDR1 PRHDT and CDR2 FYEKMQ come from the germline V gene (reference sequence). The V gene lost 5 bases and the J gene lost 6 bases, with 17 bases spanning the gap. Only a few counts were recorded for this clone. What it binds is unknown. The chain couples TRBV13 to TRBJ2-7; possibly TRBD1 or TRBD2 for D (5 bases each). The receptor's source is a human donor in good health. The sequencing sample was made of CD8+ T cells sorted from blood. The CDR3 spells CASSPRLGESEQYF. Written as DNA, the CDR3 is TGTGCCAGCAGCCCGAGATTGGGGGAGAGCGAGCAGTACTTC. The whole variable domain, filled in from reference TRBV13 and TRBJ2-7, reads AAGVIQSPRHLIKEKRETATLKCYPIPRHDTVYWYQQGPGQDPQFLISFYEKMQSDKGSIPDRFSAQQFSDYHSELNMSSLELGDSALYFCASSPRLGESEQYFGPGTRLTVT.